The 23 T cell receptor beta chains given below trace back to one sample, sequenced in a study of shared clonotypes between healthy human individuals. The method was immunoSEQ multiplex PCR; TCRdb's version includes in-frame clones alone and lacks a portion of them. The sample contains under 2,500,000 clones, approximately 96% of which appear only once. Source material: naive CD4+ T cells sorted from blood. Subset specified: CD45RA+ positively selected. The origin of the receptors is a man aged 18 to 30 in good health.

The rearrangement uses TRBV2 and TRBJ1-4; D gene uncertain. Germline V gives CDR1 SNHLY, CDR2 FYNNEI. With 4 bases removed from V and 4 bases from J, the gap between germline ends came to 7 bases. The CDR3 is 13 residues long. The CDR3 here is CASSAWVNEKLFF. In DNA, the CDR3 is TGTGCCAGCAGTGCCTGGGTTAATGAAAAACTGTTTTTT.

The rearrangement links TRBV7-8 to TRBJ1-4; TRBD1 agrees at 7 bases. This CDR3 contains 16 residues. V shed 1 base and J 8 bases; nucleotides not matched to a gene: 10. In germline, CDR1 is SGHVS, CDR2 FQNEAQ. The CDR3 here is CASSLDRGGLGEKLFF. DNA of the CDR3: TGTGCCAGCAGCTTAGATCGAGGGGGCCTAGGGGAAAAACTGTTTTTT.

The chain couples TRBV28 to TRBJ2-5; 8 positions match TRBD2. CDR1 MDHEN and CDR2 SYDVKM come from the germline V gene. V shed 4 bases, J shed 5 bases, and the junction held 15 bases outside the gene matches. The CDR3 consists of 17 residues. CDR3 sequence reads: CASSSEFRGGRSETQYF. The CDR3 DNA reads TGTGCCAGCAGTTCCGAATTCCGGGGGGGCCGTTCCGAGACCCAGTACTTC. Full variable domain (outside the CDR3, taken from reference TRBV28 and TRBJ2-5): DVKVTQSSRYLVKRTGEKVFLECVQDMDHENMFWYRQDPGLGLRLIYFSYDVKMKEKGDIPEGYSVSREKKERFSLILESASTNQTSMYLCASSSEFRGGRSETQYFGPGTRLLVL.

The CDR3 DNA follows: TGTGCCAGTAGTATTCTATGGTCTAATTCACCCCTCCACTTT. Protein: CASSILWSNSPLHF. The chain links TRBV19 to TRBJ1-6, with D hard to call. Trimming stripped 3 bases from V and 6 bases from J, with 9 bases between. Germline CDR1 reads LNHDA; CDR2 reads SQIVND (reference sequence). CDR3 length: 14 residues.

The count of this clone is one. The V gene is TRBV6-5, the J gene TRBJ2-1, with TRBD2 as a possible D gene (5 bases). The CDR3 consists of 15 residues. With 0 bases removed from V and 12 bases from J, the gap between germline ends came to 18 bases. The germline V gene has CDR1 MNHEY and CDR2 SVGAGI. DNA of the CDR3: TGTGCCAGCAGTTACTCCCCGACTACCCCACTGGGGCAGTTCTTC. Protein product: CASSYSPTTPLGQFF.

The chain couples TRBV30 to TRBJ2-7; 8 nucleotides line up with TRBD1. V trimming: 0 bases; J trimming: 3 bases; junction bases outside the gene matches: 4. The CDR3 has 14 amino acids. Germline loops: CDR1 GTSNPN, CDR2 SVGIG (reference sequence). The CDR3: CAWSVGRGHYEQYF. The CDR3 DNA reads TGTGCCTGGAGTGTGGGCAGGGGGCACTACGAGCAGTACTTC.

The chain has TRBV5-1 and TRBJ2-7, with 8 nucleotides matching TRBD1. V trimming: 0 bases; J trimming: 0 bases; junction bases outside the gene matches: 5. Germline CDR1 is SGHRS and CDR2 is YFSETQ. The CDR3 covers 16 residues. The CDR3 nucleotides read TGCGCCAGCAGCTTGGGCAGGGGGCCGAGCTCCTACGAGCAGTACTTC. It specifies CASSLGRGPSSYEQYF.

The chain recombines TRBV28 with TRBJ1-3, with D perhaps TRBD1 (6 bases). This CDR3 has 17 amino acids. Trimming removed 2 bases at V and 2 bases at J, with 16 bases between. CDR1 is MDHEN, CDR2 SYDVKM, per germline. CDR3 region: CASSLARTVLTGNTIYF. CDR3 DNA: TGTGCCAGCAGTTTAGCCCGGACAGTTCTTACTGGAAACACCATATATTTT.

The genes are TRBV7-9 and TRBJ2-5, with 10 bases identical to TRBD2. The J call is doubtful: the DNA matches TRBJ2-7 better. This CDR3 region has 14 residues. Germline V gene data show CDR1 as SEHNR and CDR2 as FQNEAQ (reference sequence). The CDR3 spells CASGASGSLAEQYF. DNA for the CDR3: TGTGCCAGCGGCGCTAGCGGGAGTTTGGCCGAGCAGTACTTC.

The chain has TRBV19 and TRBJ2-3; D may correspond to TRBD1 or TRBD2 (5 bases each). This CDR3 is 15 amino acids long. Germline V gives CDR1 LNHDA, CDR2 SQIVND (reference sequence). V was trimmed by 3 bases and J by 0 bases, leaving 10 bases between them. The CDR3 spells CASSITGPSTDTQYF. Written as DNA, the CDR3 is TGTGCCAGTAGTATCACGGGGCCTAGCACAGATACGCAGTATTTT.

Details on this clone: Within the sample, other DNA sequences also encode this same CDR3. The chain carries TRBV18 and TRBJ1-2; D perhaps matches TRBD1 (6 bases). Germline V CDR1 and CDR2: KGHSH, LQKENI. The CDR3 runs to 15 residues. Trimming took off 2 bases at V and 2 bases at J, with 12 bases between the two ends. The CDR3 loop reads CASSPGAGENYGYTF. The CDR3 region has the DNA TGTGCCAGCTCACCAGGGGCAGGGGAGAACTATGGCTACACCTTC.

The chain joins TRBV2 to TRBJ2-7; D gene unclear. Between the trimmed V and J ends, which lost 6 bases and 0 bases, there was a span of 12 bases. CDR1 and CDR2 from the germline V gene are SNHLY and FYNNEI. The CDR3 extends over 14 amino acids. The CDR3 spells CASRKEASSYEQYF. The CDR3 nucleotides read TGTGCCAGCAGGAAAGAAGCGAGCTCCTACGAGCAGTACTTC.

V and J are TRBV7-9 and TRBJ2-1; a weak D match, TRBD2 (6 bases). The CDR3 is 13 amino acids. Germline V gene lookup returns CDR1 SEHNR and CDR2 FQNEAQ (reference sequence). Trimming took 5 bases from V and 5 from J, leaving 10 bases between them. The CDR3 reads CASSRDFDNEQFF. The CDR3 nucleotides are TGTGCCAGCAGCCGGGACTTTGACAATGAGCAGTTCTTC.

The V and J genes are TRBV7-9 and TRBJ1-1; D is unclear. Deletions cut 1 base from V and 7 bases from J, with 13 bases between. The germline gives CDR1 SEHNR, CDR2 FQNEAQ (reference sequence). The CDR3 loop spans 14 amino acids. The CDR3 protein is CASSLVAGTNEAFF. CDR3 in DNA: TGTGCCAGCAGCTTAGTAGCCGGAACAAATGAAGCTTTCTTT.

The chain joins TRBV10-3 to TRBJ1-4, with 8 bases matching TRBD1. Per the germline V gene, CDR1 is ENHRY and CDR2 is SYGVKD. CDR3 length equals 15 residues. V shed 5 bases, J shed 7 bases, and the junction held 9 bases outside the gene matches. CDR3 nucleotide sequence: TGTGCCATCAGTAACGAACAGGGGGTCCCTGAAAAACTGTTTTTT. This encodes CAISNEQGVPEKLFF.

V gene TRBV5-1 combines with J gene TRBJ2-3, with D maybe TRBD2 (6 bases). Germline CDR1 reads SGHRS; CDR2 reads YFSETQ. The CDR3 runs 14 residues. The ends were cut back, 3 bases at V and 0 bases at J, with 8 bases in the middle. The CDR3 region has the DNA TGCGCCAGCAGCTACGGGACTAGCACAGATACGCAGTATTTT. This sequence encodes CASSYGTSTDTQYF.

The chain links TRBV28 to TRBJ1-6; tentatively, D is TRBD1 (6 bases). The CDR3 has 14 residues. Trimming shortened V by 4 bases and J by 9 bases, and 13 bases separated the two germline ends. Germline CDR1 is MDHEN and CDR2 is SYDVKM. The CDR3 protein is CASSSGQSGSPLHF. CDR3 in DNA: TGTGCCAGCAGTTCAGGACAGAGTGGTTCACCCCTCCACTTT.

The chain carries TRBV2 and TRBJ2-1; 7 positions agree with TRBD1. Germline V gene data show CDR1 as SNHLY and CDR2 as FYNNEI. V trimming: 3 bases; J trimming: 7 bases; junction bases outside the gene matches: 3. The CDR3 spans 13 residues. This CDR3 reads CASSEETGNEQFF. The CDR3 bases are TGTGCCAGCAGTGAGGAGACAGGGAATGAGCAGTTCTTC.

This chain links TRBV5-1 with TRBJ2-1, with a weak D call TRBD1 (5 bases). V gave up 1 base and J gave up 4 bases, with 15 bases separating them. CDR3 length: 16 amino acids. Germline V gene data show CDR1 as SGHRS and CDR2 as YFSETQ. As DNA, the CDR3 is TGCGCCAGCAGCTTGACTTTGAGGCAGGGTTACAATGAGCAGTTCTTC. Translated: CASSLTLRQGYNEQFF.

This clone is a singleton in its sample. The rearrangement uses TRBV9 and TRBJ2-2; TRBD1 aligns across 9 bases. The V segment lost 3 bases and the J segment 5 bases; nucleotides outside the gene matches: 8. The CDR3 runs to 16 residues. From germline, CDR1 is SGDLS and CDR2 YYNGEE. The chain's CDR3 is CASSATGTGTTGELFF. CDR3 nucleotides: TGTGCCAGCAGCGCTACCGGGACAGGGACTACCGGGGAGCTGTTTTTT.

CDR3 coding DNA: TGTGCCAGCAGTTTATCCCTTAGTGGTCAGCCCCAGCATTTT. Residues: CASSLSLSGQPQHF. This chain joins TRBV28 and TRBJ1-5; unclear D gene. The CDR3 is 14 amino acids. Germline V gene data show CDR1 as MDHEN and CDR2 as SYDVKM. Trimming pared 1 base from V and 6 bases from J, leaving 10 bases between.

The chain has TRBV10-3 and TRBJ2-5, with unresolved D. Trimming removed 0 bases from V and 1 base from J, with 9 bases in between. The CDR3 runs to 15 residues. Looked up from germline, CDR1 is ENHRY and CDR2 is SYGVKD. The CDR3 protein is CAISESAASQETQYF. As DNA, the CDR3 is TGTGCCATCAGTGAGTCGGCGGCTAGCCAAGAGACCCAGTACTTC.

CDR3 DNA: TGTGCCAGCTCACCCTCTCCGGCAGGCTTATCTCAGCCCCAGCATTTT. Translating it yields CASSPSPAGLSQPQHF. This rearrangement joins TRBV18 to TRBJ1-5; D ambiguous. This CDR3 has 16 amino acids. V was cut by 3 bases and J by 6 bases, with 18 bases left in between. CDR1 KGHSH and CDR2 LQKENI come from the germline V gene.